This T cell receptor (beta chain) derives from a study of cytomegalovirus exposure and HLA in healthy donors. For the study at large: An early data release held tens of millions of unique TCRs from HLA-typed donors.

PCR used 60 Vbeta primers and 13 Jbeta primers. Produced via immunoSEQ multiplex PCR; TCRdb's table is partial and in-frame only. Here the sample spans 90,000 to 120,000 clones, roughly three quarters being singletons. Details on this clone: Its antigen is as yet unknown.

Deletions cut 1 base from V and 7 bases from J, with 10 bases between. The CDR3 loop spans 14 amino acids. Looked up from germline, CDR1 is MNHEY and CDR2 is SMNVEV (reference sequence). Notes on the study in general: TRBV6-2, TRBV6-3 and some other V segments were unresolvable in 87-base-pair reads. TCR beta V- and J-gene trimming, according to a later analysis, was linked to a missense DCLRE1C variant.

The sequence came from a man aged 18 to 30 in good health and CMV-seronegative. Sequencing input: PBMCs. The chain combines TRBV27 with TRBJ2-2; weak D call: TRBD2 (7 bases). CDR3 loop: CASSLLGGVGELFF. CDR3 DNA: TGTGCCAGCAGTTTATTAGGGGGGGTCGGGGAGCTGTTTTTT.